Presented here are 10 T cell receptor beta chains from one specimen sequenced in a study of blood T cell repertoires in COVID-19. The protocol was immunoSEQ multiplex PCR, while the TCRdb copy is restricted to in-frame clones and leaves out a portion. Seen here are about 190,000 clones, around 83% observed once, and the top ten hold around 6.1%. The source material was peripheral blood. Receptors were obtained from a woman between 40 and 50 years old with acute or convalescent COVID-19.

As for this clone: The sample holds other DNA sequences that translate to the same CDR3. The chain recombines TRBV28 with TRBJ1-2; D is possibly TRBD1 (6 bases). Trimming removed 2 bases at V and 4 bases at J, with 8 bases between. This CDR3 spans 13 amino acids. CDR1 is MDHEN and CDR2 is SYDVKM in the germline V gene. The CDR3, as DNA: TGTGCCAGCAGTTTAACAGGGCCCTATGGCTACACCTTC. It yields the protein CASSLTGPYGYTF.

This clone was observed a single time. V and J are TRBV3-1 (or the pseudogene TRBV3-2) and TRBJ2-1; a possible D gene is TRBD1 (7 bases). Germline assignment: CDR1 LGHDT and CDR2 YNNKEL (reference sequence). With 4 bases removed from V and 10 bases from J, the gap between germline ends came to 17 bases. This CDR3 is built from 14 residues. The CDR3 is CASSPGGNPREQFF. In DNA, the CDR3 is TGTGCCAGCAGCCCAGGGGGGAATCCGCGGGAGCAGTTCTTC.

This rearrangement joins TRBV15 to TRBJ2-1; 9 nucleotides line up with TRBD2. The J segment lost 2 bases and the V segment lost 8 bases, leaving 7 bases of the junction unmatched. CDR3 length: 15 residues. Germline-derived CDR1 and CDR2 are LNHNV and YYDKDF (reference sequence). The CDR3 nucleotides read TGTGCCACCCGGCCCCAGCGGGAGGCCTACAATGAGCAGTTCTTC. The encoded protein is CATRPQREAYNEQFF.

The chain is built from TRBV20-1 and TRBJ1-1, with unresolved D. CDR1 is DFQATT and CDR2 is SNEGSKA in the germline V gene (reference sequence). V was trimmed by 3 bases and J by 10 bases, leaving 12 bases between them. The CDR3 runs 11 residues. The CDR3 nucleotides are TGCAGTGCTAGTTCGGGGAGTGGAGCTTTCTTT. It is translated as CSASSGSGAFF.

In this sample, this clone turned up once. The CDR3 here is CASSVEAGVVSPLHF. The CDR3 nucleotides read TGTGCCAGCAGCGTAGAAGCAGGGGTTGTCTCACCCCTCCACTTT. J is TRBJ1-6 and V is TRBV9; a weak D match, TRBD1 (6 bases). The V and J ends lost 0 bases and 10 bases respectively, with 14 bases between them. The CDR3 totals 15 residues. Germline V CDR1 and CDR2: SGDLS, YYNGEE.

This clone was seen only a few times. This sequence joins TRBV11-2 and TRBJ2-1, with 10 bases matching TRBD1. This CDR3 is 15 amino acids long. Germline CDR1 SGHAT, CDR2 FQNNGV. V gave up 4 bases and J gave up 6 bases; unmatched junction bases: 6. This chain's CDR3 is CASSSLRTGGNEQFF. CDR3 nucleotide sequence: TGTGCCAGCAGCTCCCTGAGGACAGGGGGCAATGAGCAGTTCTTC.

This clone was seen just once. The genes are TRBV3-1 (or the pseudogene TRBV3-2) and TRBJ1-2; D uncertain. The CDR3 loop spans 15 amino acids. The V and J ends lost 1 base and 3 bases respectively, with 12 bases between them. From germline, CDR1 is LGHDT and CDR2 YNNKEL (reference sequence). CDR3 coding DNA: TGTGCCAGCAGCCAAGCCCCTAGCGCTTACTATGGCTACACCTTC. Protein: CASSQAPSAYYGYTF.

This chain joins TRBV28 and TRBJ2-6; 10 nucleotides agree with TRBD1. This CDR3 is 20 amino acids long. V lost 2 bases, J lost 0 bases, and 10 bases stayed unmatched. Per the germline V gene, CDR1 is MDHEN and CDR2 is SYDVKM. The CDR3 here is CASSLSDRGLFYSGANVLTF. Here the CDR3 DNA reads TGTGCCAGCAGTTTAAGCGACAGGGGGCTTTTTTACTCTGGGGCCAACGTCCTGACTTTC.

The genes are TRBV2 and TRBJ2-5; TRBD1 agrees at 9 bases. Germline CDR1 and CDR2: SNHLY and FYNNEI. This CDR3 comprises 14 residues. V trimming: 6 bases; J trimming: 1 base; junction bases outside the gene matches: 3. CDR3 loop: CASRPGQGQETQYF. CDR3 coding DNA: TGTGCCAGCAGACCGGGACAGGGCCAAGAGACCCAGTACTTC.

This chain connects TRBV19 to TRBJ2-1, with D maybe TRBD1 (6 bases). CDR1 is LNHDA and CDR2 is SQIVND in the germline V gene (reference sequence). This CDR3 region has 15 residues. V was pared by 5 bases and J by 2 bases, with 13 bases between. CDR3 sequence reads: CASSHLQGTYNEQFF. CDR3 DNA sequence: TGTGCCAGTAGTCATCTCCAGGGGACCTACAATGAGCAGTTCTTC.